The present T cell receptor beta chain was sequenced within a study of T-cell reconstitution after alpha-beta-depleted transplantation in children. Study observations and caveats: Fresh T-cell production supplied most of the T-cell counts and diversity seen one year after transplant.

J was trimmed by 4 bases and V by 1 base; bases with no gene match: 11. There are 17 residues in the CDR3. CDR1 is LGHNA, CDR2 YNFKEQ, per germline. In regard to this clonotype: Its antigen is still unknown.

Unique molecular identifiers were incorporated during preparation of the TCRbeta library. TCRdb ran MiXCR on the PCR reads and lists one entry per CDR3 protein. This table has about a million distinct CDR3 sequences, less than 30% appearing once. The J gene is TRBJ2-5, the V gene TRBV4-2; 8 positions match TRBD2. The sequencing here drew on PBMCs, mostly from graft donor cells, taken 360 days after TCRalphabeta/CD19-depleted stem cell transplant. This sequence was found in a boy in the first two years of life who had a stem cell transplant for SCID, so the T cells may come from the graft donor. The CDR3 is CASSQAAAGGPAETQYF. The CDR3 DNA reads TGTGCCAGCAGCCAAGCGGCGGCGGGGGGCCCGGCAGAGACCCAGTACTTC.